The 21 T cell receptor beta chains listed next were all sequenced from one sample in a study of T cell changes during pregnancy in multiple sclerosis. Sequenced by immunoSEQ multiplex PCR; TCRdb stores in-frame clones only, minus some. Among some 48,000 clones listed, 95% to 96% were seen once. Sequenced material: peripheral blood, taken in the second trimester of pregnancy. These receptors were obtained from a female donor with multiple sclerosis, enrolled in a pregnancy study.

This chain joins TRBV21-1 and TRBJ1-3; the DNA was not compared with TRBD1, the D call given in the table. TRBV21-1 is assigned pseudogene status. This CDR3 spans 17 amino acids. CDR3 in amino acids: CASSNYRTGPSGNTIYF. CDR3 coding DNA: TGTGCCAGCAGCAATTACAGGACAGGCCCATCTGGAAACACCATATATTTT.

The chain is built from TRBV30 and TRBJ2-7; 9 bases are a match to TRBD2. The germline V gene has CDR1 GTSNPN and CDR2 SVGIG (reference sequence). This CDR3 is built from 17 residues. The trim removed 3 bases at V and 7 bases at J, leaving 19 bases unmatched. The CDR3: CAWSEPVHVAGVREQYF. In DNA, the CDR3 is TGTGCCTGGAGCGAACCAGTACACGTAGCGGGAGTGAGAGAGCAGTACTTC.

This chain uses TRBV18 with TRBJ2-1; a weak D match, TRBD2 (6 bases). The CDR3 spans 17 residues. Germline-derived CDR1 and CDR2 are KGHSH and LQKENI. Trimming shortened V by 2 bases and J by 4 bases, and 18 bases separated the two germline ends. The CDR3 DNA reads as TGTGCCAGCTCACCAGGGAGAAGCGGGCAAATATACAATGAGCAGTTCTTC. This sequence encodes CASSPGRSGQIYNEQFF.

The chain couples TRBV28 to TRBJ2-2; TRBD1 aligns across 9 bases. Germline trimming cut 2 bases from V and 5 bases from J; bases unmatched to any gene: 3. This CDR3 is 15 amino acids long. Germline values: CDR1 MDHEN, CDR2 SYDVKM. CDR3 in amino acids: CASSLGDRATGELFF. CDR3 sequence (DNA): TGTGCCAGCAGTTTAGGGGACAGGGCAACCGGGGAGCTGTTTTTT.

This CDR3 is CASSDITALNYGYTF. In nucleotides, the CDR3 is TGTGCCAGCAGTGATATCACAGCTCTAAACTATGGCTACACCTTC. The chain has TRBV2 and TRBJ1-2; D is unresolved. Germline V gene sequence: CDR1 SNHLY, CDR2 FYNNEI. This CDR3 has 15 amino acids. The V gene lost 3 bases and the J gene lost 2 bases, with 13 bases spanning the gap.

The chain carries TRBV7-9 and TRBJ1-5; 9 nucleotides match TRBD1. Trimming cost V 5 bases and J 4 bases; bases outside gene matches: 15. Germline V gives CDR1 SEHNR, CDR2 FQNEAQ (reference sequence). The CDR3 spans 18 residues. The DNA for the CDR3 is TGTGCCAGCAGCCTGGGACAGGGTCTTGATATTGGTAATCAGCCCCAGCATTTT. The encoded protein is CASSLGQGLDIGNQPQHF.

This chain connects TRBV4-1 to TRBJ2-7, with D perhaps TRBD2 (5 bases). Germline lookup yields CDR1 MGHRA and CDR2 YSYEKL. V lost 2 bases and J 2 bases, leaving 13 bases between the germline ends. The CDR3 has 15 amino acids. This CDR3 is CASSQSRDLAYEQYF. DNA of the CDR3: TGCGCCAGCAGCCAATCCCGGGATCTGGCCTACGAGCAGTACTTC.

The chain links TRBV28 to TRBJ2-1; 9 bases are shared with TRBD2. The V and J ends lost 1 base and 1 base, in that order; junction bases with no gene match: 11. CDR3 size: 19 residues. From germline, CDR1 is MDHEN and CDR2 SYDVKM. CDR3 sequence: CASSLSGGWREGSYNEQFF. CDR3 nucleotide sequence: TGTGCCAGCAGTTTATCCGGGGGGTGGCGGGAGGGATCCTACAATGAGCAGTTCTTC.

The CDR3, as DNA: TGTGCCAGCAGTTACGTACAGTCTGGAAACACCATATATTTT. Its protein product is CASSYVQSGNTIYF. This chain links TRBV6-6 with TRBJ1-3; D is undetermined. V dropped 2 bases and J dropped 1 base, with 6 bases sitting between them. The length of the CDR3 is 14 residues. Germline-derived CDR1 and CDR2 are MNHNY and SVGAGI (reference sequence).

The chain is built from TRBV7-2 and TRBJ2-5, with D possibly TRBD1 on 5 matching bases. The CDR3 extends over 14 amino acids. CDR1 and CDR2 (germline): SGHTA, FQGNSA. Trimming stripped 6 bases from V and 1 base from J, with 12 bases between. CDR3 sequence reads: CASSPQGFQETQYF. As DNA, the CDR3 is TGTGCCAGCAGTCCGCAGGGATTCCAAGAGACCCAGTACTTC.

The rearrangement links TRBV6-1 to TRBJ2-7; weak D call: TRBD1 (6 bases). Germline CDR1 MNHNS, CDR2 SASEGT. The germline V and J ends were trimmed by 9 bases and 2 bases, with 11 bases remaining between them. The CDR3 runs to 12 residues. The CDR3 sequence is CASRDKAYEQYF. The CDR3 bases are TGTGCCAGTCGGGACAAAGCCTACGAGCAGTACTTC.

The V gene is TRBV5-1, the J gene TRBJ1-1; tentatively, D is TRBD1 (6 bases). This CDR3 has 15 residues. Trimming shortened V by 0 bases and J by 5 bases, and 14 bases separated the two germline ends. CDR1 is SGHRS, CDR2 YFSETQ, per germline. The CDR3 loop reads CASSLVAGEGTEAFF. The CDR3 DNA reads as TGCGCCAGCAGCTTGGTTGCAGGGGAAGGTACTGAAGCTTTCTTT.

The CDR3 region has the DNA TGTGCCAGCCTCCGACGTCTAGCAGACTACAATGAGCAGTTCTTC. Its protein product is CASLRRLADYNEQFF. This sequence joins TRBV27 and TRBJ2-1, with D possibly being TRBD2 (5 bases). The CDR3 is 15 amino acids. The ends were cut back, 8 bases at V and 3 bases at J, with 17 bases in the middle. The V gene's germline CDR1 is MNHEY and CDR2 SMNVEV (reference sequence).

The rearrangement uses TRBV6-1 and TRBJ2-7; TRBD2 is a possible D gene (6 bases). The CDR3 has 13 amino acids. The V gene lost 8 bases and the J gene lost 2 bases, with 13 bases spanning the gap. The germline CDR1 and CDR2 sequences are MNHNS and SASEGT. In nucleotides, the CDR3 is TGTGCCAGCGAACGGGCGGGAACCTACGAGCAGTACTTC. Its protein product is CASERAGTYEQYF.

The chain is built from TRBV27 and TRBJ2-1, with a possible D match to TRBD2 (6 bases). This CDR3 has 13 residues. Per germline, CDR1 MNHEY and CDR2 SMNVEV (reference sequence). Trimming stripped 5 bases from V and 10 bases from J, with 15 bases between. CDR3 amino acids: CASSPGLPREQFF. CDR3 nucleotide sequence: TGTGCCAGCAGTCCGGGACTTCCTCGGGAGCAGTTCTTC.

V is TRBV4-1 and J is TRBJ1-2; the match to TRBD1 covers 7 bases. V gave up 0 bases and J gave up 0 bases; unmatched junction bases: 4. The CDR3 loop spans 16 amino acids. Germline CDR1 and CDR2: MGHRA and YSYEKL. The chain's CDR3 is CASSQEGTDSNYGYTF. CDR3 in DNA: TGCGCCAGCAGCCAAGAGGGGACAGACTCTAACTATGGCTACACCTTC.

This rearrangement joins TRBV15 to TRBJ2-1, with D perhaps TRBD2 (5 bases). Trimming took off 1 base at V and 4 bases at J, with 17 bases between the two ends. The CDR3 extends over 17 amino acids. Germline CDR1 LNHNV, CDR2 YYDKDF (reference sequence). CDR3 DNA: TGTGCCACCAGCAGAGGGGGAGACGCCGCTATATACAATGAGCAGTTCTTC. Protein sequence: CATSRGGDAAIYNEQFF.

The chain links TRBV6-5 to TRBJ2-7, with D perhaps TRBD1 (5 bases). Per the germline V gene, CDR1 is MNHEY and CDR2 is SVGAGI. This CDR3 is built from 13 residues. The ends were cut back, 0 bases at V and 2 bases at J, with 5 bases in the middle. DNA for the CDR3: TGTGCCAGCAGTTACTCGACAGCCTACGAGCAGTACTTC. Its translation: CASSYSTAYEQYF.

In DNA form, the CDR3 reads TGTGCCTGGATTTGGGGGGGAAGCTCCTACAATGAGCAGTTCTTC. Translated, it gives CAWIWGGSSYNEQFF. The chain employs TRBV30 and TRBJ2-1, with 7 bases identical to TRBD2. J gave up 0 bases and V 4 bases, and 6 bases lay outside the gene matches. CDR1 is GTSNPN, CDR2 SVGIG, per germline (reference sequence). This CDR3 region has 15 residues.

The V and J genes are TRBV6-1 and TRBJ1-5; D call uncertain. The length of the CDR3 is 12 residues. V lost 4 bases to trimming and J lost 4 bases, with 5 bases between them. Germline CDR1 and CDR2: MNHNS and SASEGT. The DNA of the CDR3 is TGTGCCAGCAGTGCTTCGAATCAGCCCCAGCATTTT. Translation gives CASSASNQPQHF.

V and J are TRBV7-9 and TRBJ2-7; weak D call: TRBD2 (5 bases). The V and J ends lost 4 bases and 2 bases respectively, with 18 bases between them. The CDR3 length is 16 residues. Germline values: CDR1 SEHNR, CDR2 FQNEAQ (reference sequence). The CDR3 region is CASSSTGGQPTYEQYF. CDR3 DNA sequence: TGTGCCAGCAGCTCCACTGGCGGGCAGCCAACCTACGAGCAGTACTTC.